Below are 11 T cell receptor beta chains sequenced from a single sample in a study of identical twins. TCRdb re-called the 5' RACE reads through MiXCR, storing one row per CDR3 protein. This table holds 600,000 to 850,000 distinct CDR3 sequences, roughly 18% found once. This sample was shared with a second study, whose subject was T cells expressing NK-cell markers.

Material: PBMCs. The receptors originated from a woman between 18 and 30 years old in good health.

There are a few counts of this clonotype. The chain recombines TRBV10-3 with TRBJ2-1, with D maybe TRBD2 (5 bases). The CDR3 extends over 14 amino acids. Germline-derived CDR1 and CDR2 are ENHRY and SYGVKD. Trimming cost V 4 bases and J 4 bases, with 11 bases left between them. CDR3 sequence (DNA): TGTGCCATCAGTGGGCCAGCGGATTACAATGAGCAGTTCTTC. It yields the protein CAISGPADYNEQFF.

This clonotype showed up just once. V usage is TRBV6-1 and J usage is TRBJ2-3; D could derive from TRBD1 or TRBD2 (5 bases each). Trimming pared 8 bases from V and 6 bases from J, leaving 24 bases between. This CDR3 comprises 16 residues. In germline, CDR1 is MNHNS, CDR2 SASEGT. CDR3 bases: TGTGCCAGCGGTATTGAGGGGACCGCCGTCTCGGATACGCAGTATTTT. Translating it yields CASGIEGTAVSDTQYF.

This clonotype was found a few times. The gene calls are TRBV7-8 and TRBJ2-7; 8 nucleotides agree with TRBD1. V was clipped by 4 bases and J by 2 bases; unmatched bases: 7. CDR1 and CDR2 from the germline V gene are SGHVS and FQNEAQ. The CDR3 extends over 15 amino acids. The CDR3 DNA reads TGTGCCAGCAGCTACGGGACAGGATACCCCTACGAGCAGTACTTC. Protein product: CASSYGTGYPYEQYF.

The chain combines TRBV6-1 with TRBJ1-6, with D hard to call. This CDR3 has 14 residues. Trimming shortened V by 6 bases and J by 6 bases, and 12 bases separated the two germline ends. CDR1 and CDR2 from the germline V gene are MNHNS and SASEGT. The CDR3 reads CASSRIGPNSPLHF. The DNA of the CDR3 is TGTGCCAGCAGCCGCATCGGGCCTAATTCACCCCTCCACTTT.

This clonotype came up a few times. This rearrangement joins TRBV20-1 to TRBJ2-5, with TRBD2 identical over 8 bases. CDR1 DFQATT and CDR2 SNEGSKA come from the germline V gene (reference sequence). The CDR3 contains 14 residues. The V and J ends lost 6 bases and 0 bases, in that order; junction bases with no gene match: 6. The CDR3 loop reads CSATLAVHQETQYF. CDR3 nucleotides: TGCAGTGCCACACTAGCGGTGCACCAAGAGACCCAGTACTTC.

This clonotype was counted many times. The V call is TRBV7-2, the J call TRBJ2-7; D not resolved. The CDR3 is made up of 13 amino acids. From germline, CDR1 is SGHTA and CDR2 FQGNSA. Trimming took off 1 base at V and 1 base at J, with 5 bases between the two ends. CDR3 protein: CASSLGRSYEQYF. The CDR3 nucleotides are TGTGCCAGCAGCTTAGGAAGGTCCTACGAGCAGTACTTC.

This clonotype was recorded a few times. The J gene is TRBJ2-2, the V gene TRBV5-5; D perhaps matches TRBD2 (5 bases). The ends were cut back, 4 bases at V and 0 bases at J, with 13 bases in the middle. This CDR3 has 16 amino acids. Germline values: CDR1 SGHKS, CDR2 YYEKEE (reference sequence). In DNA form, the CDR3 reads TGTGCCAGCAGCCGCTCCAGGACTTCGAACACCGGGGAGCTGTTTTTT. Protein sequence: CASSRSRTSNTGELFF.

The V and J genes are TRBV9 and TRBJ1-2; a weak D match, TRBD1 (6 bases). Germline V gene sequence: CDR1 SGDLS, CDR2 YYNGEE. V dropped 0 bases and J dropped 8 bases, with 14 bases sitting between them. The CDR3 sequence is 14 residues long. The CDR3 bases are TGTGCCAGCAGCGTAGAGTCAGGGGTGGGCGGCTACACCTTC. It yields the protein CASSVESGVGGYTF.

The genes are TRBV7-2 and TRBJ2-5, with D maybe TRBD1 (6 bases). V gave up 1 base and J gave up 5 bases, with 17 bases separating them. The germline V gene encodes CDR1 SGHTA and CDR2 FQGNSA. CDR3 length equals 16 residues. CDR3: CASSLVGRGRGETQYF. The DNA of the CDR3 is TGTGCCAGCAGCTTAGTGGGCAGGGGACGAGGGGAGACCCAGTACTTC.

This clonotype came up a few times. The chain joins TRBV5-1 to TRBJ2-3; weak D call: TRBD1 (5 bases). V was clipped by 4 bases and J by 2 bases, with 11 bases between them. The CDR3 is 14 amino acids. Per germline, CDR1 SGHRS and CDR2 YFSETQ. CDR3 sequence: CASSTTGITDTQYF. In nucleotides, the CDR3 is TGCGCCAGCAGCACAACAGGTATCACAGATACGCAGTATTTT.

This clonotype was seen only a few times. The chain has TRBV9 and TRBJ2-1; unclear D gene. The germline V gene has CDR1 SGDLS and CDR2 YYNGEE. This CDR3 comprises 14 residues. Trimming cost V 7 bases and J 5 bases, with 16 bases left between them. The CDR3 is CASGPRFLNNEQFF. The CDR3 nucleotides read TGTGCCAGCGGACCTCGGTTCTTGAACAATGAGCAGTTCTTC.